The present TCR beta chain was sequenced within a study of T cell changes during pregnancy in multiple sclerosis (dated by TCRdb to between 2018 and 2020). Study-level background: The study examined how the T cell repertoire changed over the course of pregnancy in women with multiple sclerosis.

To note about this clone: The specificity of this receptor is unknown. No much larger clone is present one base from it, and per-base qualities are unavailable.

Preparation of the library involved the immunoSEQ multiplex PCR assay. TCRdb re-hosts the immuneACCESS table, in-frame sequences only. Its copies lack some clones; in the studies checked, an unresolved V gene accounts for under half of them, and the cause for the rest is not known. The sample table lists some 17,000 clones, more than 70% of them with a count of one. The leading ten clones occupy roughly 19% of the sample. Here the sequenced sample was CD8+ T cells from peripheral blood mononuclear cells, taken in the third trimester of pregnancy. The clonotype comes from a female donor in good health, enrolled as a control in a pregnancy study.

CDR3 region: CASSETGNNEQFF. The DNA sequence is given as TGTGCCAGCAGTGAAACGGGTAACAATGAGCAGTTCTTC. The sequence joins TRBV6-4 to TRBJ2-1; too little of a D gene remains to name it. V and J lose 3 bases and 5 bases, and a span of 8 bases separates them. The germline V gene sets CDR1 to MRHNA and CDR2 to SNTAGT. From the cysteine up to the phenylalanine, the CDR3 has a length of 13 residues. Only the CDR3 DNA stays, 39 bases, in frame from base 1.